This entry features one TCR beta chain sequence. The antigen is undetermined. This entry belongs to a study of shared clonotypes between healthy human individuals. Turning to the study itself: The people who gave samples were two women and a few men aged 18 to 49. Three plates were used per donor for CD4 naive, three for CD4 memory, two for CD8 naive and one for CD8 memory. Overall study findings and caveats: Rarefaction showed that sequencing of sorted subsets was incomplete (despite large depth).

V gave up 2 bases and J gave up 3 bases, with 14 bases separating them. CDR1 is MNHNY and CDR2 is SVGAGI in the germline V gene (reference sequence). This CDR3 contains 16 residues. Profiled with immunoSEQ multiplex PCR; TCRdb holds only in-frame clones, not every one. The data contain roughly 640,000 clones, almost 97% of them singletons. The sequencing sample was made of naive CD4+ T cells sorted from blood. Subset defined: CD45RA+ positively selected. J is TRBJ2-1 and V is TRBV6-6; the D call may be TRBD1 or TRBD2 (6 bases each). This TCR came from a woman younger than 45 in good health. DNA for the CDR3: TGTGCCAGCAGTTACACCACGGGGGCAGGCTACAATGAGCAGTTCTTC. Translated: CASSYTTGAGYNEQFF.